These T cell receptor beta chains were read from a single sample in a study of cytomegalovirus exposure and HLA in healthy donors. Only in-frame clones appear in the TCRdb table, and some are missing; sequencing was by immunoSEQ multiplex PCR. The sample gives about 150,000 clones, around three quarters of which show up once; 6.5% to 8% is in the top ten. Sequencing was carried out using PBMCs. These TCRs come from a man aged 35-49 years in good health and CMV-seropositive. CDR3s leave out the opening cysteine and the closing phenylalanine or tryptophan. Clone size is given for some rows only: seen once, a few or many times, or a class if the clone is expanded.

>few|TRBV27|11
ASSLMGQDEQY
>.|TRBV6-6|12
ASSYSGGNTEAF
>few|TRBV21-1|17
ASSTQRGTGTGSQETQY
>.|TRBV4-1|13
ASSQDSYRPYEQY
>.|TRBV2|16
ASMPLGLAGGLSYEQY
>once|TRBV5-8|10
ANTRGLAEAF
>few|TRBV5-8|14
ASTSHRGSNYNEQF
>.|TRBV9|13
ASNQEGVPGNTIY
>few|TRBV6-1|13
ASSEKRARGGTQY
>.|TRBV14|10
ASSQERETQY
>.|TRBV7-9|12
ASSYRQGGSPLH
>medium-sized|TRBV7-8|15
ASTFPTTSGRGETQY
>.|TRBV18|13
ASSPRQGRTDTQY
>.|TRBV5-1|13
ASSPGQAIKETQY
>.|TRBV10-1|14
ASSESPGGLNTEAF
>.|TRBV6-1|13
ASSEGTGGAYEQY
>.|TRBV5-1|14
ASSPTGTAGPETQY
>once|TRBV19|14
ASSIPRTGGNSPLH
>.|TRBV29-1|11
SLDRDRGQGYT
>.|TRBV9|14
ASSVQGLGVTGELF
>few|TRBV9|10
ASNPRGDTQY
>.|TRBV19|13
ASSIDGGGDQPQH
>.|TRBV6-1|15
ASSEALGATSGNTIY
>.|TRBV21-1|14
ARLRTGSTGANVLT
>.|TRBV5-1|13
ASSMGQATRNTIY
>.|TRBV7-9|12
ASSSHRGRTEAF
>.|TRBV5-1|13
ASSRGGGTGDEQY
>.|TRBV6-5|12
ASSKGGIGYEQY
>few|TRBV25-1|13
ASRLAGPGGNEQF
>.|TRBV23-1|12
ASSHRDSSYEQY
>.|TRBV10-1|13
ASSPNYPGGNEQF
>.|TRBV9|14
ASSVLPSGGTYEQY
>.|TRBV19|14
ASSRLQGAGNQPQH
>.|TRBV9|14
ASSAPSGRARGEQF
>.|TRBV2|12
ASTGQGGNQPQH
>few|TRBV5-1|13
ASSSTSGSFYEQY
>.|TRBV7-9|13
ASSLLKGRWDGYT
>.|TRBV27|12
ASSLGTGGVEQY
>.|TRBV4-2|15
ASSQVGMGEGLYEQY
>.|TRBV9|13
ASSPHRSSYNEQF
>.|TRBV6-6|14
ASSYGRGLMANVLT
>few|TRBV5-1|15
ASSPTAGVREHTEAF
>.|TRBV19|11
ASSTGQSDEQY
>.|TRBV27|14
ASSLYPSGRPDTQY
>once|TRBV30|9
AWKEYNEQF
>.|TRBV28|13
ASRAGDRENTEAF
>.|TRBV7-3|12
ASSFGGSGGEQY